These 4 T cell receptor beta chains were all obtained from the same sample, sequenced in a study of PD-1 blockade in mismatch repair-deficient tumors. Data came from immunoSEQ multiplex PCR; TCRdb stores just in-frame clones and leaves some out. The sample lists 120,000 or so clones; roughly 86% were seen once. Sequenced material: peripheral blood, taken 44 weeks after starting pembrolizumab. All receptors come from an adult with mismatch repair-deficient cancer.

The CDR3 spells CASTRSGTNLLEQYF. CDR3 bases: TGTGCCAGCACCCGATCCGGGACTAATTTGTTGGAGCAGTACTTC. The rearrangement uses TRBV7-9 and TRBJ2-7; TRBD2 matches 7 bases. Germline assignment: CDR1 SEHNR and CDR2 FQNEAQ (reference sequence). This CDR3 has 15 amino acids. J gave up 7 bases and V 7 bases, and 16 bases lay outside the gene matches. Complete variable domain (other parts from reference TRBV7-9 and TRBJ2-7): DTGVSQNPRHKITKRGQNVTFRCDPISEHNRLYWYRQTLGQGPEFLTYFQNEAQLEKSRLLSDRFSAERPKGSFSTLEIQRTEQGDSAMYLCASTRSGTNLLEQYFGPGTRLTVT.

The genes are TRBV4-2 and TRBJ2-2; tentatively, D is TRBD1 (7 bases). This CDR3 region has 15 residues. Germline V lookup: CDR1 LGHNA, CDR2 YNFKEQ. V shed 10 bases and J shed 4 bases, with 19 bases lying between them. The CDR3 reads CATAQGPGATGELFF. CDR3 in DNA: TGTGCCACCGCACAGGGGCCGGGGGCCACCGGGGAGCTGTTTTTT.

In this sample, this clone turned up once. The chain links TRBV6-5 to TRBJ2-7, with D possibly being TRBD2 (5 bases). CDR1 and CDR2 (germline): MNHEY, SVGAGI. The V end lost 0 bases, the J end lost 3 bases, and 12 bases lay between the germline ends. CDR3 length: 15 amino acids. The CDR3 spells CASSYSHSGNYEQYF. CDR3 DNA: TGTGCCAGCAGTTACTCGCATTCGGGGAACTACGAGCAGTACTTC.

The chain is built from TRBV25-1 and TRBJ2-5; D is uncertain. The V end lost 2 bases, the J end lost 3 bases, and 10 bases lay between the germline ends. The CDR3 sequence is 14 residues long. CDR1 and CDR2 from the germline V gene are MGHDK and SYGVNS. In nucleotides, the CDR3 is TGTGCCAGCAGTGAAGTGAGGTTAGAAGAGACCCAGTACTTC. This sequence encodes CASSEVRLEETQYF.